This T cell receptor (beta chain) was observed in a study of T cells in Graves' hyperthyroidism and ophthalmopathy. Overall study findings and caveats: In the analysis, a 13 V-J model separated ophthalmopathy from stable hyperthyroidism. Ophthalmopathy, which appeared later, was predicted by the model a median around 6.5 months before onset.

V dropped 1 base and J dropped 2; count of bases not matched to a gene: 7. Germline V CDR1 and CDR2: LNHNV, YYDKDF (reference sequence). This CDR3 is built from 16 residues. Researchers defined stable Graves' hyperthyroidism as no ophthalmopathy progression within 18 months. Exclusion of a patient resulted from uncontrolled infection, other autoimmune disease, pregnancy or lactation. Using RNA transcripts as the source, TCR beta CDR3 regions were amplified. First-round RT-PCR of the TCR CDR3 relied on the HTBI primer set. From the multiplex PCR reads, TCRdb called clonotypes with MiXCR, one entry per CDR3 protein. The table records over 700,000 distinct CDR3 sequences, 30% to 40% of them present only once. This clonotype came up many times. The target antigen is unknown.

The chain combines TRBV15 with TRBJ1-1; the match to TRBD1 covers 7 bases. Sequencing was performed on blood. The TCR sequence derives from a woman between 35 and 50 years old with Graves' hyperthyroidism. CDR3 nucleotide sequence: TGTGCCACCAGCAGAGGTGGGACAGCCGTAAACACTGAAGCTTTCTTT. Translating it yields CATSRGGTAVNTEAFF.